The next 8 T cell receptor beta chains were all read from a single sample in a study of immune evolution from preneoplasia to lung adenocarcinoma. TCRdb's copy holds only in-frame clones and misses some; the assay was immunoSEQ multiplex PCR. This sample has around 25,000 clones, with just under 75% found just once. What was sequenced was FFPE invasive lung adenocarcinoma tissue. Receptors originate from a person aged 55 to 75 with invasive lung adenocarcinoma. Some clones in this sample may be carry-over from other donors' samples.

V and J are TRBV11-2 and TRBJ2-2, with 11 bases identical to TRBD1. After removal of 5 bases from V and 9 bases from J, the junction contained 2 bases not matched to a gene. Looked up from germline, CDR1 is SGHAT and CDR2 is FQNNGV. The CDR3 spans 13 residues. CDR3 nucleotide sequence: TGTGCCAGCAGCCCGGACAGGGGGCGGGAGCTGTTTTTT. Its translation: CASSPDRGRELFF. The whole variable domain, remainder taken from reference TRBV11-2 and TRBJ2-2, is EAGVAQSPRYKIIEKRQSVAFWCNPISGHATLYWYQQILGQGPKLLIQFQNNGVVDDSQLPKDRFSAERLKGVDSTLKIQPAKLEDSAVYLCASSPDRGRELFFGEGSRLTVL.

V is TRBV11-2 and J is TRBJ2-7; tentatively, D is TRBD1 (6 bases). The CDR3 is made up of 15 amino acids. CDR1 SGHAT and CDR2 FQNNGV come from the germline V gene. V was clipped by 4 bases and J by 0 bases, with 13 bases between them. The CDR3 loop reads CASSSFQGTSYEQYF. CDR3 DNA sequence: TGTGCCAGCAGCTCCTTTCAGGGGACCTCCTACGAGCAGTACTTC.

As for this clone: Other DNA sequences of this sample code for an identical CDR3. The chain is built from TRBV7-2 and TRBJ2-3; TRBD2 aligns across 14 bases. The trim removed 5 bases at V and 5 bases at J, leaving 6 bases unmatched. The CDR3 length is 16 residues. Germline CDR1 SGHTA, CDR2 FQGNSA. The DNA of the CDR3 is TGTGCCAGCAGCAAGACTAGCGGGAGGGCCGGAGATACGCAGTATTTT. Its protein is CASSKTSGRAGDTQYF.

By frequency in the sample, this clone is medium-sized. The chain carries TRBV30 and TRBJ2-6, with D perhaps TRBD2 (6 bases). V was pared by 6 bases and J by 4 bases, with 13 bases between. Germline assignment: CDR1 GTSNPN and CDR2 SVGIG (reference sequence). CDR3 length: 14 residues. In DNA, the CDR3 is TGTGCCTGCTCATGGAGGGCCGGGGCCAACGTCCTGACTTTC. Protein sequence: CACSWRAGANVLTF. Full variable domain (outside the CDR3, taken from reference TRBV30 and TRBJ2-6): SQTIHQWPATLVQPVGSPLSLECTVEGTSNPNLYWYRQAAGRGLQLLFYSVGIGQISSEVPQNLSASRPQDRQFILSSKKLLLSDSGFYLCACSWRAGANVLTFGAGSRLTVL.

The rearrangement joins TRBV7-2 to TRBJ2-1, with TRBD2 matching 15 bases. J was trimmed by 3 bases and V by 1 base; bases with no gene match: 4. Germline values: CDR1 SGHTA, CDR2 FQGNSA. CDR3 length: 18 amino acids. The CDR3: CASSLEGTSGRYYNEQFF. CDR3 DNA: TGTGCCAGCAGCTTAGAGGGGACTAGCGGGAGGTACTACAATGAGCAGTTCTTC.

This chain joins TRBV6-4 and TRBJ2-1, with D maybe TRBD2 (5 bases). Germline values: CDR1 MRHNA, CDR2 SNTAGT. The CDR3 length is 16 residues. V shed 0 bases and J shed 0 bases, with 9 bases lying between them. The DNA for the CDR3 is TGTGCCAGCAGTGACTCTGTGCGGGCCTCCTACAATGAGCAGTTCTTC. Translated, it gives CASSDSVRASYNEQFF.

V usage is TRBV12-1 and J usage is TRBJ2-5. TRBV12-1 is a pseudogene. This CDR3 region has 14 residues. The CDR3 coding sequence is TGTGCCAGCAGCTTTGTACTGGGGGAGGAGACCCAGTACTTC. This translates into CASSFVLGEETQYF.

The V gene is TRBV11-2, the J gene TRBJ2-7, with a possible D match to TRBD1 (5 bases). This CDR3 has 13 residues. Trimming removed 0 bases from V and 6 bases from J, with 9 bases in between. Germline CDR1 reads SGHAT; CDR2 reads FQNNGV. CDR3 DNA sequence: TGTGCCAGCAGCTTAGATTACAGGCTCGAGCAGTACTTC. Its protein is CASSLDYRLEQYF.